Given below is one T cell receptor (beta chain) in context. This specimen belongs to a study of blood T cell repertoires in COVID-19. In the study overall: There were acute and convalescent COVID-19 samples, and they came from the United States, Italy and Spain.

In the original analysis: It was from reference gene primer amplification that nucleated cell counts were estimated. Profiled with immunoSEQ multiplex PCR; TCRdb holds only in-frame clones, not every one. That table gives V, J and clone size, and the DNA gave D and trimming. The sample holds about 120,000 clones, more than 80% seen once. Trimming left V 6 bases short and J 7 bases short, with 6 bases between. This CDR3 spans 11 amino acids. Germline CDR1 is LNHDA and CDR2 is SQIVND (reference sequence). The sequence was collected from an older man with active or convalescent COVID-19. The sequencing sample was made of peripheral blood. The chain carries TRBV19 and TRBJ2-2, with D uncertain. The CDR3 sequence is CASRNGGELFF. The CDR3 DNA is TGTGCCAGTAGAAACGGCGGGGAGCTGTTTTTT.